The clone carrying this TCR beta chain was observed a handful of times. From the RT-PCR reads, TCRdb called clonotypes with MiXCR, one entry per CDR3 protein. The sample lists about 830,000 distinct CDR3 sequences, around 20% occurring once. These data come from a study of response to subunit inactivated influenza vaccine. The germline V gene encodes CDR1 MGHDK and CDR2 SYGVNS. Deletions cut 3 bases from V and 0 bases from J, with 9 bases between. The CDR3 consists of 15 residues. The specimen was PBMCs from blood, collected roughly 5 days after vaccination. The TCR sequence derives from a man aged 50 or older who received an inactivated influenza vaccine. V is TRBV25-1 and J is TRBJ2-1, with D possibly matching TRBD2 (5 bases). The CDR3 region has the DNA TGTGCCAGCAGTGAGACGGGGAGCTCCTACAATGAGCAGTTCTTC. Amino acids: CASSETGSSYNEQFF.